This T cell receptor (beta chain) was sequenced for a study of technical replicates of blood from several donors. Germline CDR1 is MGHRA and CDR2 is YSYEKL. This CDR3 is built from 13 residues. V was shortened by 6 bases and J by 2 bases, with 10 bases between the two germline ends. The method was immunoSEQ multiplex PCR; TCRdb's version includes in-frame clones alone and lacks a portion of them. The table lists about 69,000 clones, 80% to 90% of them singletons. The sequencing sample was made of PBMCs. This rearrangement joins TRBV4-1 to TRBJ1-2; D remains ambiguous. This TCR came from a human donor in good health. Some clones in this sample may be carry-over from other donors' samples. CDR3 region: CASRSGLNYGYTF. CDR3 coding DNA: TGCGCCAGCAGATCCGGACTGAACTATGGCTACACCTTC.